The present TCR beta chain was sequenced within a study of breast tumors, draining lymph nodes, adjacent tissues listed by TCRdb under 2016. At the level of the whole study: The study compared TCR beta repertoires across tumor, adjacent nontumor tissue and axillary lymph nodes from breast cancer patients. In human breast cancer, the study set out to evaluate how tumor, surrounding tissue and draining lymph node repertoires relate to one another and whether T cells may move between these sites.

Sequenced on an Illumina HiSeq 2000. Multiplex PCR amplification was used to build the TCR beta chain libraries. The amplified TCR beta chain products were analyzed by high-throughput sequencing. Clones were called with MiXCR by TCRdb after fastp trimmed the public reads at Q25, and only in-frame beta chains were retained. Rows are unified per CDR3 protein, each entry keeping the most common DNA and genes. This sample holds 21,000 or so distinct CDR3 sequences; 41% were observed only once. Approximately 25% of the sample belongs to the ten largest clones. This clonotype was recorded at least ten times. There is no known antigen for this receptor. Base qualities are not provided; no much larger clone lies one nucleotide away. What the study reported, not specific to this receptor: In luminal-like breast cancer, tumor and nontumor tissue repertoires resembled each other significantly more than in basal-like breast cancer. The data were considered consistent with most tumor T cells being derived from the lymph node and subsequently expanding within tumor tissue. The conclusion that tumor T cells originate in lymph nodes was framed as consistent with a hypothesis rather than directly demonstrated. Tumors showed preferential V and J gene usage, and their T-cell repertoire diversity fell below that of lymph nodes yet above that of nontumor tissue.

CDR3 length: 14 amino acids, cysteine to phenylalanine. Only the CDR3 DNA stays, 42 bases, in frame from base 1. Based on the germline V gene (reference sequence), the CDR1 and CDR2 sequences are GTSNPN and SVGIG. The germline V end is reduced by 1 base and the J end by 3 bases; junction bases left unmatched: 3. The material sequenced was breast tumor tissue. The clonotype originates from a female donor with breast cancer. Some clones in this sample may be carry-over from other donors' samples. The chain links TRBV30 with TRBJ2-7; TRBD1 matches 10 bases in the middle. The sequenced DNA is TGTGCCTGGAGTGACGGGACAGGGGACTACGAGCAGTACTTC. The resulting protein is CAWSDGTGDYEQYF.